This entry lists 12 T cell receptor beta chains sequenced from one sample in a study of blood T cells in healthy people across ages. The second PCR ran roughly 7 to 11 cycles with a sample-barcoded 5' primer and J-beta primers. TCRdb used MiXCR to reprocess the 5' RACE reads, holding one entry per CDR3 protein. This sample carries about 1.8 million distinct CDR3 sequences, about 50% of them seen once, and the ten largest clones take less than 2.5%. The sequenced material came from blood. The receptors originated from a woman between 35 and 50 years old in good health.

In its sample, this clonotype was seen a few times. V and J are TRBV20-1 and TRBJ2-5; TRBD2 agrees at 10 bases. CDR1 is DFQATT, CDR2 SNEGSKA, per germline (reference sequence). There are 13 residues in the CDR3. With 3 bases clipped from V and 9 bases from J, the junction kept 7 bases outside the gene matches. The CDR3 loop reads CSASGAGGWAQYF. Written as DNA, the CDR3 is TGCAGTGCTAGTGGAGCGGGGGGGTGGGCCCAGTACTTC.

The chain is built from TRBV6-2 or TRBV6-3 and TRBJ2-3; D may be TRBD1 (6 bases). The CDR3 runs 16 residues. Trimming pared 0 bases from V and 7 bases from J, leaving 17 bases between. Germline values: CDR1 MNHEY, CDR2 SVGEGT. This CDR3 is CASSYSSTRGINTQYF. CDR3 nucleotides: TGTGCCAGCAGTTACTCGAGTACCAGGGGAATAAATACGCAGTATTTT.

The chain employs TRBV7-2 and TRBJ2-2; 11 positions match TRBD2. The CDR3 consists of 18 residues. Germline-derived CDR1 and CDR2 are SGHTA and FQGNSA. V shed 5 bases, J shed 8 bases, and the junction held 16 bases outside the gene matches. As DNA, the CDR3 is TGTGCCAGCAGCCGCCAACTAGCGGGGGTCCTGAACATGGGGGAGCTGTTTTTT. Amino acid sequence: CASSRQLAGVLNMGELFF.

The V and J genes are TRBV6-6 and TRBJ2-3; D unclear. CDR3 length equals 13 residues. Germline V lookup: CDR1 MNHNY, CDR2 SVGAGI (reference sequence). Trimming cost V 2 bases and J 2 bases, with 5 bases left between them. CDR3 sequence reads: CASSYRHTDTQYF. CDR3 nucleotide sequence: TGTGCCAGCAGTTACAGACACACAGATACGCAGTATTTT.

Note on this clonotype: Mismatch with germline at one junction end may stem from a read error. CDR3 nucleotide sequence: TGTGCCGGCAGCTTCGGGTACCAAGAGACCCAGTACTTC. Protein sequence: CAGSFGYQETQYF. This rearrangement joins TRBV7-2 to TRBJ2-5; no definite D call. Germline V gene sequence: CDR1 SGHTA, CDR2 FQGNSA. This CDR3 region has 13 residues.

This rearrangement joins TRBV2 to TRBJ2-6; 7 bases map to TRBD1. Losses at the gene ends were 9 bases for V and 0 bases for J; bases not matched to a gene: 11. This CDR3 has 17 residues. The germline gives CDR1 SNHLY, CDR2 FYNNEI. This CDR3 is CARGTVFDLSGANVLTF. The DNA for the CDR3 is TGTGCCAGGGGGACAGTTTTCGACCTCTCTGGGGCCAACGTCCTGACTTTC.

The sample holds a few counts of this clonotype. The V call is TRBV7-8, the J call TRBJ1-2, with 8 positions matching TRBD1. The CDR3 loop spans 15 amino acids. Germline CDR1 reads SGHVS; CDR2 reads FQNEAQ. With V trimmed by 5 bases and J by 1 base, 6 bases remained unmatched. In DNA, the CDR3 is TGTGCCAGCAGCGACGGACAGGGCTTTAACTATGGCTACACCTTC. It is translated as CASSDGQGFNYGYTF.

This clonotype was counted only a few times. The genes are TRBV7-2 and TRBJ2-7; no clear D gene. Trimming cost V 1 base and J 5 bases, with 6 bases left between them. The CDR3 length is 12 residues. Germline values: CDR1 SGHTA, CDR2 FQGNSA. CDR3 region: CASSLGPDEQYF. CDR3 nucleotides: TGTGCCAGCAGCTTAGGACCGGACGAGCAGTACTTC.

The chain links TRBV7-2 to TRBJ2-2; the D gene could be TRBD1 or TRBD2 (5 bases each). Germline CDR1 is SGHTA and CDR2 is FQGNSA. This CDR3 is built from 21 residues. V lost 1 base and J lost 0, with 24 bases in between. Here the CDR3 reads CASSLGPGQGKVWSNTGELFF. CDR3 DNA sequence: TGTGCCAGCAGCTTAGGGCCGGGGCAGGGAAAAGTTTGGTCGAACACCGGGGAGCTGTTTTTT.

The chain's CDR3 is CASSLMGVLNEQFF. The DNA for the CDR3 is TGTGCCAGCAGCCTCATGGGGGTACTCAATGAGCAGTTCTTC. The chain has TRBV7-2 and TRBJ2-7; D is perhaps TRBD1 or TRBD2 (5 bases each). The assigned J gene may be wrong: the sequence end matches TRBJ2-1 better. The CDR3 is 14 amino acids. CDR1 and CDR2 (germline): SGHTA, FQGNSA.

The chain combines TRBV7-9 with TRBJ2-3; the D is unclear. The V end was cut by 5 bases, the J end by 2 bases, with 14 bases between. The CDR3 runs 15 residues. Germline V gene lookup returns CDR1 SEHNR and CDR2 FQNEAQ (reference sequence). CDR3 amino acids: CASSQSIGITDTQYF. Here the CDR3 DNA reads TGTGCCAGCAGCCAAAGTATAGGAATCACAGATACGCAGTATTTT.

V gene TRBV7-9 combines with J gene TRBJ2-4, with D possibly being TRBD2 (6 bases). The germline CDR1 and CDR2 sequences are SEHNR and FQNEAQ (reference sequence). The V gene lost 1 base and the J gene lost 13 bases, with 29 bases spanning the gap. This CDR3 has 18 residues. As DNA, the CDR3 is TGTGCCAGCAGCTTAGGGTCGGTCGGGGGAAGGAAAAACTACGGGCAGTACTTC. It encodes CASSLGSVGGRKNYGQYF.